The source of this T cell receptor (beta chain) is a study of cytomegalovirus exposure and HLA in healthy donors. Study overall: A subsequent analysis stated that the 100 to 150 validation repertoires were run on the same platform as the approximately 700 first-cohort repertoires. Points from the study as a whole: According to the study, roughly 160 TCR beta chains were cytomegalovirus-associated.

With respect to this clone: What it binds is unknown.

Germline CDR1 and CDR2: LNHDA and SQIVND (reference sequence). This CDR3 spans 15 amino acids. Trimming at V came to 6 bases and at J to 1 base, leaving 4 bases not matched to a gene. Libraries were prepared by immunoSEQ multiplex PCR; TCRdb keeps only in-frame clonotypes and omits some of them. The repertoire holds 200,000 or so clones, with approximately 80% as singletons. The approximately 120-subject validation cohort, separate from the approximately 640-subject first cohort, included the donors. Material for sequencing was PBMCs. The chain is built from TRBV19 and TRBJ2-3; 10 bases map to TRBD1. This TCR derives from a woman aged 25 to 39 in good health and CMV-seropositive. In nucleotides, the CDR3 is TGTGCCAGTAGGGGACAGGGGACAGGCACAGATACGCAGTATTTT. Protein sequence: CASRGQGTGTDTQYF.